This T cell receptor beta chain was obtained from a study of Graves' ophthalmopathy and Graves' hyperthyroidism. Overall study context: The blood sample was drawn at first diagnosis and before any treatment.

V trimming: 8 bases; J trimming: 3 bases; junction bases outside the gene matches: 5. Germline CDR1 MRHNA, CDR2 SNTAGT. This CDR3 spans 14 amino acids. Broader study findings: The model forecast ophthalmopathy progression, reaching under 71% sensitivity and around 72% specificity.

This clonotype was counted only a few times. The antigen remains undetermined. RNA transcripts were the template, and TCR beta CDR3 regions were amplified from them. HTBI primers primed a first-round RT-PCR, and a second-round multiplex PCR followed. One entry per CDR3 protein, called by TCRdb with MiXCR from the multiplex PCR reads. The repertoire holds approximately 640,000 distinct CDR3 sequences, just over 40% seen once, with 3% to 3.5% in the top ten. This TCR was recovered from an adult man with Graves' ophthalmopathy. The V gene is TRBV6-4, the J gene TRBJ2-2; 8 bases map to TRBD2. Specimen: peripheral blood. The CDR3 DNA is TGTGCCAGCGGAGCGGGAGTTTACACCGGGGAGCTGTTTTTT. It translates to CASGAGVYTGELFF.